This T cell receptor beta chain derives from a study of human T cells and chemical hapten exposure. Study-level points and caveats: Among expanded TCRs, significantly more large CDR3 similarity clusters formed than among controls. No shift was seen in TCRs above 1 in 1000 frequency with DPC sensitization. Patch test score was positively correlated with the counts of PT1 expanded TCRs.

Time point reported: patch test 2, 6 weeks after DPC sensitization. As for treatment: therapeutic diphenylcyclopropenone sensitization with weekly scalp DPC. In germline, CDR1 is MNHEY, CDR2 SVGAGI. Trimming shortened V by 6 bases and J by 2 bases, and 19 bases separated the two germline ends. The CDR3 consists of 16 residues. This clonotype was seen at least ten times. Its antigen is still unknown. TCRdb reprocessed the RACE reads via MiXCR and lists one record per CDR3 protein. Of a few hundred thousand distinct CDR3 sequences in the sample, just under 6.5% were seen once. The J gene is TRBJ1-2, the V gene TRBV6-5; the D gene is possibly TRBD1 (5 bases). The source is a young woman with alopecia areata. Some clones in this sample may be carry-over from other donors' samples. This specimen consisted of whole blood, obtained in connection with sensitization to the hapten diphenylcyclopropenone (DPC). This CDR3 is CASSLAAGRGNYGYTF. In DNA, the CDR3 is TGTGCCAGCAGCCTAGCGGCGGGGAGGGGAAACTATGGCTACACCTTC.